These 3 T cell receptor beta chains originate from one sample sequenced in a study of T-cell memory formation after mild COVID-19. TCRdb redid the calling of the 5' RACE reads with MiXCR, one entry per CDR3 protein. The table lists 30,000 to 45,000 distinct CDR3 sequences, over 10% of them singletons. Sequencing was done on a sample of PBMCs or a T cell subset sorted from them (not recorded which). These receptors all come from a man between 18 and 35 years old who had mild COVID-19 (a few samples of this study predate the infection). Cell type and time point are not known.

This clonotype was counted ten times or more. The rearrangement uses TRBV20-1 and TRBJ2-2; 8 bases line up with TRBD2. Per the germline V gene, CDR1 is DFQATT and CDR2 is SNEGSKA (reference sequence). Germline trimming cut 0 bases from V and 4 bases from J; bases unmatched to any gene: 10. The CDR3 has 17 residues. The CDR3 nucleotides read TGCAGTGCTAGAGACCCCTGGACTAGCACGGGCACCGGGGAGCTGTTTTTT. Residues: CSARDPWTSTGTGELFF.

There are many counts of this clonotype. The chain joins TRBV20-1 to TRBJ1-1, with 7 bases lining up with TRBD1. Germline assignment: CDR1 DFQATT and CDR2 SNEGSKA (reference sequence). This CDR3 region has 14 residues. V trimming: 0 bases; J trimming: 5 bases; junction bases outside the gene matches: 6. CDR3: CSARDSRGRTEAFF. The CDR3 DNA reads TGCAGTGCTAGAGATAGCAGGGGGAGGACTGAAGCTTTCTTT.

At least ten counts were recorded for this clonotype. This chain connects TRBV7-2 to TRBJ2-1, with 7 bases that match TRBD1. Trimming at V came to 0 bases and at J to 6 bases, leaving 8 bases not matched to a gene. The CDR3 runs to 16 residues. Germline assignment: CDR1 SGHTA and CDR2 FQGNSA. The CDR3 coding sequence is TGTGCCAGCAGCTTAGCCGGGACAGCGGTGGGCAATGAGCAGTTCTTC. Translating gives CASSLAGTAVGNEQFF.